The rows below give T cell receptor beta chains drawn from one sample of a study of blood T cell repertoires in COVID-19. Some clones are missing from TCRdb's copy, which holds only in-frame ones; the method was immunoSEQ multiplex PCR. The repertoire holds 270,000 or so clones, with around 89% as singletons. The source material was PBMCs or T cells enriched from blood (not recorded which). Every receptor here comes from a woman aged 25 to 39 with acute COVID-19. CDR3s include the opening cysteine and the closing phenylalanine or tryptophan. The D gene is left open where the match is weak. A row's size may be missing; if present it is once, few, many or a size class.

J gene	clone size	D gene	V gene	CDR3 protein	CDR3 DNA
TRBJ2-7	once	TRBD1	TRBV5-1	CASSQGQGGYEQYF	TGCGCCAGCAGCCAAGGACAGGGAGGCTACGAGCAGTACTTC
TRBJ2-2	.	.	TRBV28	CASSPYRVNTGELFF	TGTGCCAGCAGTCCTTACAGGGTCAACACCGGGGAGCTGTTTTTT
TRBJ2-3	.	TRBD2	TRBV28	CASSLSFFQAGAPGDTQYF	TGTGCCAGCAGTTTATCCTTCTTTCAAGCGGGAGCTCCAGGAGATACGCAGTATTTT
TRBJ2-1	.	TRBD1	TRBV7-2	CASSASTGNEQFF	TGTGCCAGCAGCGCCTCGACAGGGAATGAGCAGTTCTTC
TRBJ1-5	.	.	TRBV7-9	CASSSQGVNQPQHF	TGTGCCAGCAGCTCTCAGGGTGTCAATCAGCCCCAGCATTTT
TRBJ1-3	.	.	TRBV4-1	CASSQDLSGNTIYF	TGCGCCAGCAGCCAAGATCTCTCTGGAAACACCATATATTTT
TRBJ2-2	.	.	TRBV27	CASSLGGQTGELFF	TGTGCCAGCAGTTTGGGCGGGCAGACCGGGGAGCTGTTTTTT
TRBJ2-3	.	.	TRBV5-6	CASSLLAKASTDTQYF	TGTGCCAGCAGCTTGTTAGCGAAAGCTAGCACAGATACGCAGTATTTT
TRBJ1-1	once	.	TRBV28	CASTSKSDPADTEAFF	TGTGCCAGCACTTCAAAATCCGACCCCGCGGACACTGAAGCTTTCTTT
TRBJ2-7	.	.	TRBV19	CASSIEQSYEQYF	TGTGCCAGTAGTATAGAACAGTCCTACGAGCAGTACTTC
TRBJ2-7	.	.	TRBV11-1	CASSLAGAAYEQYF	TGTGCCAGCAGCTTAGCAGGGGCGGCCTACGAGCAGTACTTC
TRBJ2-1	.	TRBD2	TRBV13	CASSYTESGRAFTFF	TGTGCCAGCAGCTACACCGAGAGCGGGAGGGCCTTTACGTTCTTC
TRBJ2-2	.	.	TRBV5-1	CASSLVRQANTGELFF	TGCGCCAGCAGCTTAGTCCGACAGGCGAACACCGGGGAGCTGTTTTTT
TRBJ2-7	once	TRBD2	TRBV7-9	CASSDGTSGSNYEQYF	TGTGCCAGCAGCGACGGGACTAGCGGGAGTAATTACGAGCAGTACTTC
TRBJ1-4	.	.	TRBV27	CASSLSSTTNEKLFF	TGTGCCAGCAGTTTGTCTTCTACGACTAATGAAAAACTGTTTTTT
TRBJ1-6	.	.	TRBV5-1	CASSLGTANSPLHF	TGCGCCAGCAGCTTGGGGACAGCAAATTCACCCCTCCACTTT
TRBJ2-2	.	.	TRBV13	CASSFSRVSDLNTGELFF	TGTGCCAGCAGCTTCTCCAGGGTATCCGATCTGAACACCGGGGAGCTGTTTTTT
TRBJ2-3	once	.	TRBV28	CASIAPSTDTQYF	TGTGCCAGTATAGCACCTAGCACAGATACGCAGTATTTT
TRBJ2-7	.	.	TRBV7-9	CASSLDLDFYEQYF	TGTGCCAGCAGCTTAGACCTAGACTTCTACGAGCAGTACTTC
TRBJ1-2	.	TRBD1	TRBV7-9	CASFEAGQGYGYTF	TGTGCCAGCTTCGAGGCGGGACAGGGGTATGGCTACACCTTC
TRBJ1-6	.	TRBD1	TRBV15	CATSRAGTDSPLHF	TGTGCCACCAGCAGAGCGGGGACAGACTCACCCCTCCACTTT
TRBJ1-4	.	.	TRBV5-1	CASSLGTSNEKLFF	TGCGCCAGCAGCCTCGGGACAAGCAATGAAAAACTGTTTTTT
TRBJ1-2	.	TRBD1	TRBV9	CASSVTSGAGGTYGYTF	TGTGCCAGCAGCGTCACTTCTGGGGCAGGGGGGACCTATGGCTACACCTTC
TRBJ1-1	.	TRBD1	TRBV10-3	CAISDSIGTATEAFF	TGTGCCATCAGTGATTCTATAGGGACAGCCACTGAAGCTTTCTTT
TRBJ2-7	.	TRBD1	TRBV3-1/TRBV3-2	CASSRGQAGHEQYF	TGTGCCAGCAGCAGGGGACAGGCGGGTCACGAGCAGTACTTC
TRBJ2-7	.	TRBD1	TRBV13	CASSSGTGGYEQYF	TGTGCCAGCAGCTCCGGGACAGGGGGATACGAGCAGTACTTC
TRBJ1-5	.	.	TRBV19	CASSEQDQPQHF	TGTGCCAGTAGTGAACAGGATCAGCCCCAGCATTTT
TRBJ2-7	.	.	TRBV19	CASSRRDSYEQYF	TGTGCCAGTAGCCGGAGGGACAGTTACGAGCAGTACTTC
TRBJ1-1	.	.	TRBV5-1	CASSGTPGSTEAFF	TGCGCCAGCAGCGGTACTCCGGGGAGCACTGAAGCTTTCTTT
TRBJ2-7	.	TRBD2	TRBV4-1	CASSSRDYSYEQYF	TGCGCCAGCAGTTCTCGGGACTACTCCTACGAGCAGTACTTC
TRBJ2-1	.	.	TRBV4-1	CASSQVGGNEQFF	TGCGCCAGCAGCCAAGTAGGGGGCAATGAGCAGTTCTTC
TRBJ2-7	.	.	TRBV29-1	CSVASGLGTYEQYF	TGCAGCGTTGCCTCGGGACTGGGCACCTACGAGCAGTACTTC
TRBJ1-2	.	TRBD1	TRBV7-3	CASSQAGTAWYGYTF	TGTGCCAGCAGCCAAGCAGGGACAGCTTGGTACGGCTACACCTTC
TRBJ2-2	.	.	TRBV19	CASSIESGKFTGELFF	TGTGCCAGTAGTATAGAGTCAGGGAAGTTCACCGGGGAGCTGTTTTTT
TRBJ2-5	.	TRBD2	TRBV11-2	CASSPILREGETQYF	TGTGCCAGCAGCCCCATCTTGCGGGAGGGGGAGACCCAGTACTTC
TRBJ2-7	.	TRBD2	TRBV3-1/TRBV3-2	CASSQEIRRELSEQYF	TGTGCCAGCAGCCAAGAAATTCGGCGGGAGTTGAGCGAGCAGTACTTC
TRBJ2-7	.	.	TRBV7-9	CASSTGRGLGAYEQYF	TGTGCCAGCAGCACCGGACGGGGGTTGGGCGCCTACGAGCAGTACTTC
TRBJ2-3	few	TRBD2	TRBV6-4	CASTPSGRATDTQYF	TGTGCCAGCACCCCTAGCGGGAGGGCCACAGATACGCAGTATTTT
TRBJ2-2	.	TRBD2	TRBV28	CASSFLAGIGRTGELFF	TGTGCCAGCAGTTTCCTAGCGGGAATTGGTCGCACCGGGGAGCTGTTTTTT
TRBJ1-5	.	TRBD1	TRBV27	CASSTGGRPNQPQHF	TGTGCCAGCAGTACAGGGGGACGGCCTAATCAGCCCCAGCATTTT
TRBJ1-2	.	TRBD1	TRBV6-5	CASRSGDRERSGYTF	TGTGCCAGCAGATCCGGGGACAGGGAGAGGAGTGGCTACACCTTC
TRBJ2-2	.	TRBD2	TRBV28	CASRGAGARTGELFF	TGTGCCAGCAGGGGCGCGGGAGCGAGAACCGGGGAGCTGTTTTTT
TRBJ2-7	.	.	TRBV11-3	CAISSNSYEQYF	TGTGCCATCTCGAGTAACTCCTACGAGCAGTACTTC
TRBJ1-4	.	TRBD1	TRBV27	CASSFGTVEKLFF	TGTGCCAGCAGTTTCGGGACAGTTGAAAAACTGTTTTTT
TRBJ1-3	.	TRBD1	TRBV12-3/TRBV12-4	CASSFRGDTIYF	TGTGCCAGCAGTTTCAGGGGGGACACCATATATTTT
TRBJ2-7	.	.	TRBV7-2	CASSSTSYEQYF	TGTGCCAGCAGCTCCACTAGCTACGAGCAGTACTTC
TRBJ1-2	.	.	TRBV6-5	CASGGTLGYTF	TGTGCCAGCGGAGGGACCCTAGGCTACACCTTC
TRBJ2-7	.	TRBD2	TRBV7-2	CASSLKEGLAGDNEQYF	TGTGCCAGCAGCTTAAAGGAGGGACTAGCGGGAGATAACGAGCAGTACTTC
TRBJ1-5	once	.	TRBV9	CASSPGIVSNQPQHF	TGTGCCAGCAGCCCAGGGATTGTAAGCAATCAGCCCCAGCATTTT
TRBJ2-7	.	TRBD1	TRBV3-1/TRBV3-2	CASSLLGQGADEQYF	TGTGCCAGCAGCCTTTTGGGACAGGGGGCAGACGAGCAGTACTTC
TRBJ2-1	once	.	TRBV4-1	CASSQVAGKNEQFF	TGCGCCAGCAGCCAAGTTGCCGGGAAAAATGAGCAGTTCTTC
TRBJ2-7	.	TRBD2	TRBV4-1	CASSQELAGVYEQYF	TGCGCCAGCAGCCAAGAACTAGCGGGAGTGTACGAGCAGTACTTC
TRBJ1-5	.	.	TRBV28	CASSRTFGNQPQHF	TGTGCCAGCAGCCGGACATTTGGCAATCAGCCCCAGCATTTT
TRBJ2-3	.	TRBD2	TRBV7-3	CASSPLAGGPIDTQYF	TGTGCCAGCAGCCCTCTAGCGGGAGGGCCTATAGATACGCAGTATTTT
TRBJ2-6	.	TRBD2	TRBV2	CASMGLAGVGANVLTF	TGTGCCAGCATGGGACTAGCGGGAGTTGGGGCCAACGTCCTGACTTTC
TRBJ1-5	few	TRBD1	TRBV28	CASSQQGIQPQHF	TGTGCCAGCAGTCAACAGGGGATACAGCCCCAGCATTTT
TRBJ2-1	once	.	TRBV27	CASSLTGFDEQFF	TGTGCCAGCAGTTTGACAGGTTTCGATGAGCAGTTCTTC